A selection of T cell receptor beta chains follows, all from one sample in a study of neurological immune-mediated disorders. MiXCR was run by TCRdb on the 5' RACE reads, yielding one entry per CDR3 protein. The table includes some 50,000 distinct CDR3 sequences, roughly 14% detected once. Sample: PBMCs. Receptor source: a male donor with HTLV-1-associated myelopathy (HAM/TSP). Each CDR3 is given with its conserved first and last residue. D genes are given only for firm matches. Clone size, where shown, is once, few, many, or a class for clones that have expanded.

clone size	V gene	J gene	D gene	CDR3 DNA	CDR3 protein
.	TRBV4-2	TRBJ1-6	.	TGTGCCAGCAGCCGGGGACGGACAGAATCCTCACCCCACCACTTT	CASSRGRTESSPHHF
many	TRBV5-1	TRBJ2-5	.	TGCGCCAGCAGCTCGCAGGGGGGTAGCCAAGAGACCCAGTACTTC	CASSSQGGSQETQYF
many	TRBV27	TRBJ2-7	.	TGTGCCAGCAGTTCGACACTCGAGCAGTACTTC	CASSSTLEQYF
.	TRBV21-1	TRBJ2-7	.	TGTGCCAGCAGCAGGTTTGCCAGTTACTCCTACGAGCAGTACTTC	CASSRFASYSYEQYF
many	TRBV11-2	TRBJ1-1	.	TGTGCCAGCAGCCGTCGGGTGAACACTGAAGCTTTCTTT	CASSRRVNTEAFF
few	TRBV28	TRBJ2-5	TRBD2	TGTGCCAGCATTTCGAGCGGGGCTCAAGAGACCCAGTACTTC	CASISSGAQETQYF
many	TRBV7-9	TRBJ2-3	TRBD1	TGTGCCAGCAGCTTGGGACAGAGCACAGATACGCAGTATTTT	CASSLGQSTDTQYF
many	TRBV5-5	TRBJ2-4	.	TGTGCCAGCAGCATAGACGCGGCCAAAAACATTCAGTACTTC	CASSIDAAKNIQYF
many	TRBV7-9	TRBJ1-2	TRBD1	TGTGCCAGCAGCGCCCCCGGGACAGGGGTATATGGCTACACCTTC	CASSAPGTGVYGYTF
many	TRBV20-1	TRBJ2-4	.	TGCAGTGCTAGAGGGCATGGAACGGGCAAAAACATTCAGTACTTC	CSARGHGTGKNIQYF
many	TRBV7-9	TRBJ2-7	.	TGTGCCAGCAGGAGAGGGCTAGACGAGCAGTACTTC	CASRRGLDEQYF
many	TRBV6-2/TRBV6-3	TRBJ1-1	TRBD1	TGTGCCAGCAGTTTAGAAGGGGGCGGCACTGAAGCTTTCTTT	CASSLEGGGTEAFF
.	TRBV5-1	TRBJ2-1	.	TGCGCCAGCAGCACGGGGACGGAGTACAATGAGCAGTTCTTC	CASSTGTEYNEQFF
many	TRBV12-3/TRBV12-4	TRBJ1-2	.	TGTGCCAGCAGTTTAAGTGGGGCCTATGGCTACACCTTC	CASSLSGAYGYTF
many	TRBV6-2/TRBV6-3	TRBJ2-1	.	TGTGCCAGCAGCACTCTTACGACGGAGCAGTTCTTC	CASSTLTTEQFF
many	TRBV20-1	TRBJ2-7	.	TGCAGTGCTAGAGTAGCAGATTACGAGCAGTACTTC	CSARVADYEQYF
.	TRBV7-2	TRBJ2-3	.	TGTGCCAGCAGCTCAGTTAGAGCGGTGGACACAGATACGCAGAATTTT	CASSSVRAVDTDTQNF
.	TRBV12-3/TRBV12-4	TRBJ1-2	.	TGTGCCAGCAGTTTCGACAGCTTATATGGCTACACCTTC	CASSFDSLYGYTF
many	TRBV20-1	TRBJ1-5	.	TGCAGTGCTAGTAGCGGCGGGTTTAAGCCCCAGCATTTT	CSASSGGFKPQHF
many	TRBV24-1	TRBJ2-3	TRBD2	TGTGCCACCAGTGACCTTTCTAGCGGGGGGCTCTCGGATACGCAGTATTTT	CATSDLSSGGLSDTQYF